This is a list of T cell receptor beta chains from one sample in a study of CD8+ T cells in alopecia areata. Method: immunoSEQ multiplex PCR; TCRdb's copy keeps in-frame clones and lacks some. This table has 150,000 to 200,000 clones, about three fifths appearing once. The sequenced sample was CD4+ T cells sorted from blood, obtained at week 24, from a patient treated with tofacitinib. The source is a human donor with alopecia areata. Both conserved end residues are part of each CDR3. D genes are given only for firm matches. Size tells how often a clone was seen (once, few, many) or the class of an expanded clone, and some rows leave it out.

size	J	D	V	CDR3	DNA
many	TRBJ2-7	.	TRBV4-3	CASSQVQGYEQYF	TGCGCCAGCAGCCAAGTGCAGGGGTACGAGCAGTACTTC
.	TRBJ2-2	.	TRBV11-2	CASSAQRGRTGELFF	TGTGCCAGCAGCGCACAACGGGGACGGACCGGGGAGCTGTTTTTT
few	TRBJ1-2	.	TRBV4-3	CASSPGVNDGYTF	TGCGCCAGCAGCCCAGGGGTGAACGATGGCTACACCTTC
.	TRBJ2-1	.	TRBV2	CASSEGGSGQFF	TGTGCCAGCAGTGAAGGCGGATCCGGGCAGTTCTTC
.	TRBJ2-2	.	TRBV5-1	CASSLAGATNTGELFF	TGCGCCAGCAGCTTGGCAGGGGCGACAAACACCGGGGAGCTGTTTTTT
few	TRBJ1-1	.	TRBV29-1	CSAGTVNTEAFF	TGCAGCGCCGGGACCGTGAACACTGAAGCTTTCTTT
.	TRBJ2-7	TRBD1	TRBV29-1	CSVVSAGGYEQYF	TGCAGCGTTGTATCGGCAGGGGGCTACGAGCAGTACTTC
.	TRBJ1-1	.	TRBV27	CASRIGYRLNTEAFF	TGTGCCAGCCGTATTGGGTATCGACTGAACACTGAAGCTTTCTTT
.	TRBJ2-3	TRBD1	TRBV30	CAWSGLTGGRDTQYF	TGTGCCTGGAGCGGGTTGACAGGGGGCAGGGATACGCAGTATTTT
few	TRBJ2-3	.	TRBV6-1	CASSWLYTDTQYF	TGTGCCAGCAGCTGGCTCTACACAGATACGCAGTATTTT
few	TRBJ1-1	.	TRBV29-1	CSVEVRGTEAFF	TGCAGCGTTGAGGTCAGGGGCACTGAAGCTTTCTTT
.	TRBJ1-4	TRBD1	TRBV5-1	CASSSTGDKEKLFF	TGCGCCAGCAGCTCTACAGGGGACAAGGAAAAACTGTTTTTT
.	TRBJ2-1	TRBD2	TRBV5-1	CASSLLAGSYNEQFF	TGCGCCAGCAGCTTACTAGCGGGCTCCTACAATGAGCAGTTCTTC
.	TRBJ1-5	.	TRBV29-1	CSAVDSLNQPQHF	TGCAGCGCGGTGGACAGCCTCAATCAGCCCCAGCATTTT
.	TRBJ2-2	.	TRBV7-3	CASSFSSNTGELFF	TGTGCCAGCAGCTTCTCGTCCAACACCGGGGAGCTGTTTTTT
.	TRBJ1-5	.	TRBV19	CASSSFLDQPQHF	TGTGCCAGTAGTTCCTTTCTCGATCAGCCCCAGCATTTT
.	TRBJ1-6	.	TRBV6-5	CATKWGGNSPLHF	TGTGCCACCAAGTGGGGTGGAAATTCACCCCTCCACTTT
few	TRBJ2-5	TRBD2	TRBV10-3	CAISGPSGGVQETQYF	TGTGCCATCAGTGGACCTAGCGGGGGGGTGCAAGAGACCCAGTACTTC
.	TRBJ1-5	.	TRBV7-2	CASSLGQGGQPQHF	TGTGCCAGCAGCTTAGGGCAGGGTGGACAGCCCCAGCATTTT
few	TRBJ2-7	TRBD1	TRBV10-3	CATGTGLSYEQYF	TGTGCCACAGGGACAGGGCTCTCCTACGAGCAGTACTTC
few	TRBJ2-1	TRBD2	TRBV4-3	CASSHLRGGSSYNEQFF	TGCGCCAGCAGCCACCTACGCGGGGGGAGCTCCTACAATGAGCAGTTCTTC
few	TRBJ2-3	.	TRBV11-3	CASSLKGPTDTQYF	TGTGCCAGCAGCTTAAAGGGTCCCACAGATACGCAGTATTTT
.	TRBJ1-1	.	TRBV29-1	CSVEDRVNTEAFF	TGCAGCGTTGAAGACAGGGTGAACACTGAAGCTTTCTTT
.	TRBJ2-7	.	TRBV29-1	CSVQSGTHYEQYF	TGCAGCGTTCAATCCGGGACACACTACGAGCAGTACTTC
.	TRBJ2-5	TRBD2	TRBV5-1	CASSKQGGSGTETQYF	TGCGCCAGCAGCAAGCAGGGAGGGAGTGGAACGGAGACCCAGTACTTC
.	TRBJ1-1	.	TRBV4-3	CASSQEVTSQAFF	TGCGCCAGCAGCCAAGAGGTGACTTCTCAAGCTTTCTTT
.	TRBJ1-1	.	TRBV29-1	CSVDISGMNTEAFF	TGCAGCGTTGATATTTCAGGGATGAACACTGAAGCTTTCTTT
.	TRBJ1-4	.	TRBV19	CASSIDGRILNEKLFF	TGTGCCAGTAGTATTGATGGACGGATCCTTAATGAAAAACTGTTTTTT
once	TRBJ1-6	.	TRBV7-9	CASSFAGERSPLHF	TGTGCCAGCAGCTTCGCAGGGGAAAGGTCACCCCTCCACTTT
.	TRBJ2-5	.	TRBV4-2	CASSQARDETQYF	TGTGCCAGCAGCCAAGCCAGGGATGAGACCCAGTACTTC
few	TRBJ2-7	.	TRBV5-5	CASSLEPNPTVDEQYF	TGTGCCAGCAGCTTGGAGCCCAACCCCACGGTCGACGAGCAGTACTTC
.	TRBJ1-2	TRBD1	TRBV30	CAWRTGTGGNGYTF	TGTGCCTGGAGGACCGGGACAGGGGGCAATGGCTACACCTTC
.	TRBJ2-4	.	TRBV30	CAWSVPGGAKNIQYF	TGTGCCTGGAGTGTACCCGGAGGGGCCAAAAACATTCAGTACTTC
.	TRBJ1-1	.	TRBV29-1	CSVVSNTEAFF	TGCAGCGTTGTGAGCAACACTGAAGCTTTCTTT
.	TRBJ1-2	.	TRBV29-1	CSVEEYGTANYGYTF	TGCAGCGTTGAAGAGTATGGGACGGCTAACTATGGCTACACCTTC
.	TRBJ2-5	.	TRBV7-2	CASSQDPLRPETQYF	TGTGCCAGCAGCCAGGATCCTTTAAGGCCGGAGACCCAGTACTTC
.	TRBJ2-1	TRBD1	TRBV5-4	CASSLARGSYNEQFF	TGTGCCAGCAGCTTGGCCAGGGGGTCCTACAATGAGCAGTTCTTC
.	TRBJ2-1	TRBD2	TRBV5-6	CASSQSGGNYNEQFF	TGTGCCAGCAGCCAGAGCGGGGGTAACTACAATGAGCAGTTCTTC
.	TRBJ1-3	.	TRBV30	CAWTQGTGNTIYF	TGTGCCTGGACGCAGGGTACTGGAAACACCATATATTTT
.	TRBJ1-3	.	TRBV25-1	CASSVDSSSGNTIYF	TGTGCCAGCAGTGTCGACAGCAGCTCTGGAAACACCATATATTTT
.	TRBJ2-3	.	TRBV7-3	CASSLVSLATQYF	TGTGCCAGCAGCTTAGTATCGCTGGCTACGCAGTATTTT
.	TRBJ2-7	TRBD2	TRBV5-1	CASSLGRRGANSYEQYF	TGCGCCAGCAGCTTGGGGCGGCGGGGGGCGAACTCCTACGAGCAGTACTTC
few	TRBJ2-7	.	TRBV14	CASSQRWQASEQYF	TGTGCCAGCAGCCAAAGGTGGCAGGCCAGCGAGCAGTACTTC
few	TRBJ1-2	.	TRBV4-1	CASSKGHSDTPGYTF	TGCGCCAGCAGCAAAGGGCACAGCGACACCCCCGGCTACACCTTC
.	TRBJ2-7	.	TRBV15	CATSRVKGEQYF	TGTGCCACCAGCAGAGTAAAAGGCGAGCAGTACTTC